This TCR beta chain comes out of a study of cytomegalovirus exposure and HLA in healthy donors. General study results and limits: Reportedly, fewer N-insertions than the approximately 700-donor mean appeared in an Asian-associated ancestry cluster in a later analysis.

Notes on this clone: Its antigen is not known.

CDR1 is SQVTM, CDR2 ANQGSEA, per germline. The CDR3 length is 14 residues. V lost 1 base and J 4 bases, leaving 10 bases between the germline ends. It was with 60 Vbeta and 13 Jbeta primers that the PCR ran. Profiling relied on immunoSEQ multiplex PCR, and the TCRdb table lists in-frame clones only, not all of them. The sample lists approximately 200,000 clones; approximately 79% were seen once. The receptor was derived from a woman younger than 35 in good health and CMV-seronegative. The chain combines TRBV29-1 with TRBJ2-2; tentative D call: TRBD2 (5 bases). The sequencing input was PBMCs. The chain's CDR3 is CSVEVPGSTGELFF. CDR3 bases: TGCAGCGTTGAAGTCCCGGGAAGCACCGGGGAGCTGTTTTTT.